This is a list of T cell receptor beta chains from one sample in a study of blood T cell repertoires in COVID-19. The protocol was immunoSEQ multiplex PCR, while the TCRdb copy is restricted to in-frame clones and leaves out a portion. The data hold 260,000 or so clones, with 84% observed a single time. Sequencing used peripheral blood. Source of these receptors: a human donor in a cohort sampled during active COVID-19. Both conserved end residues are part of each CDR3. Each record gives: CDR3 protein, CDR3 DNA, clone size, V gene, D gene, J gene. The D gene is left open where the match is weak. Some rows have no size entry. The others give once, few or many, or a class for an expanded clone.

CDR3aa: CASSLGPGQGTGELFF; CDR3nt: TGTGCCAGCAGCTTAGGACCAGGCCAGGGAACCGGGGAGCTGTTTTTT; abundance: NA; v_gene: TRBV7-2; d_gene: NA; j_gene: TRBJ2-2
CDR3aa: CATVQGIDNQPQHF; CDR3nt: TGTGCCACCGTACAGGGAATCGACAATCAGCCCCAGCATTTT; abundance: few; v_gene: TRBV6-5; d_gene: NA; j_gene: TRBJ1-5
CDR3aa: CASSIQGVGEKLFF; CDR3nt: TGTGCCAGCAGTATACAGGGCGTCGGTGAAAAACTGTTTTTT; abundance: NA; v_gene: TRBV7-2; d_gene: NA; j_gene: TRBJ1-4
CDR3aa: CASSLDISGGLQETQYF; CDR3nt: TGTGCCAGCAGCTTAGATATTAGCGGGGGCCTCCAAGAGACCCAGTACTTC; abundance: NA; v_gene: TRBV7-9; d_gene: TRBD2; j_gene: TRBJ2-5
CDR3aa: CASNVWRDSNEQFF; CDR3nt: TGTGCCAGCAACGTTTGGCGGGATAGTAATGAGCAGTTCTTC; abundance: NA; v_gene: TRBV27; d_gene: NA; j_gene: TRBJ2-1
CDR3aa: CSVERRTEYGYTF; CDR3nt: TGCAGCGTTGAGCGGCGGACAGAGTATGGCTACACCTTC; abundance: NA; v_gene: TRBV29-1; d_gene: NA; j_gene: TRBJ1-2
CDR3aa: CASSLTGQGQQPQHF; CDR3nt: TGCGCCAGCAGCTTAACCGGACAGGGGCAACAGCCCCAGCATTTT; abundance: NA; v_gene: TRBV5-1; d_gene: TRBD1; j_gene: TRBJ1-5
CDR3aa: CASSPTGGGYTF; CDR3nt: TGTGCCAGCAGTCCCACGGGGGGAGGCTACACCTTC; abundance: NA; v_gene: TRBV12-3/TRBV12-4; d_gene: NA; j_gene: TRBJ1-2
CDR3aa: CASREDRVPNEKLFF; CDR3nt: TGTGCCAGCAGGGAGGACAGGGTACCCAATGAAAAACTGTTTTTT; abundance: NA; v_gene: TRBV2; d_gene: TRBD1; j_gene: TRBJ1-4
CDR3aa: CASSSRGPSSGYTF; CDR3nt: TGTGCCAGCAGCTCCAGGGGGCCTTCATCTGGCTACACCTTC; abundance: NA; v_gene: TRBV7-9; d_gene: TRBD1; j_gene: TRBJ1-2
CDR3aa: CASSLNAGQSETQYF; CDR3nt: TGTGCCAGCAGCTTGAACGCTGGGCAGTCGGAGACCCAGTACTTC; abundance: NA; v_gene: TRBV5-4; d_gene: NA; j_gene: TRBJ2-5
CDR3aa: CASSFISGSGLETQYF; CDR3nt: TGTGCCAGCAGCTTTATAAGCGGGAGCGGTTTGGAGACCCAGTACTTC; abundance: NA; v_gene: TRBV11-2; d_gene: TRBD2; j_gene: TRBJ2-5
CDR3aa: CATSDYCGAPYEQYF; CDR3nt: TGTGCCACCAGTGATTATTGCGGGGCTCCCTACGAGCAGTACTTC; abundance: NA; v_gene: TRBV24-1; d_gene: NA; j_gene: TRBJ2-7
CDR3aa: CASSRTGSLDEQFF; CDR3nt: TGTGCCAGTAGTAGGACAGGGTCGTTGGATGAGCAGTTCTTC; abundance: NA; v_gene: TRBV19; d_gene: TRBD1; j_gene: TRBJ2-1
CDR3aa: CASSESQDTRNTEAFF; CDR3nt: TGCGCCAGCAGTGAGTCGCAAGATACAAGGAACACTGAAGCTTTCTTT; abundance: NA; v_gene: TRBV10-2; d_gene: NA; j_gene: TRBJ1-1
CDR3aa: CASSQASGTGATEAFF; CDR3nt: TGCGCCAGCAGCCAAGCCAGCGGGACAGGGGCCACTGAAGCTTTCTTT; abundance: NA; v_gene: TRBV4-3; d_gene: TRBD1; j_gene: TRBJ1-1
CDR3aa: CASIGGSNEKLFF; CDR3nt: TGTGCCAGCATTGGCGGTTCTAATGAAAAACTGTTTTTT; abundance: NA; v_gene: TRBV2; d_gene: NA; j_gene: TRBJ1-4
CDR3aa: CSATRNNEQFF; CDR3nt: TGCAGTGCTACTAGAAACAATGAGCAGTTCTTC; abundance: NA; v_gene: TRBV20-1; d_gene: NA; j_gene: TRBJ2-1
CDR3aa: CASSQTGYEAFF; CDR3nt: TGCGCCAGCAGCCAGACAGGGTATGAAGCTTTCTTT; abundance: few; v_gene: TRBV4-3; d_gene: TRBD1; j_gene: TRBJ1-1
CDR3aa: CASRPTGERETQYF; CDR3nt: TGTGCCAGCAGGCCGACAGGGGAGAGGGAGACCCAGTACTTC; abundance: few; v_gene: TRBV3-1/TRBV3-2; d_gene: TRBD1; j_gene: TRBJ2-5
CDR3aa: CASSQGGEQFF; CDR3nt: TGTGCCAGCAGTCAAGGGGGTGAGCAGTTCTTC; abundance: few; v_gene: TRBV6-6; d_gene: NA; j_gene: TRBJ2-1
CDR3aa: CASSWRDRATGELFF; CDR3nt: TGCGCCAGCAGCTGGAGGGACAGGGCAACCGGGGAGCTGTTTTTT; abundance: few; v_gene: TRBV5-1; d_gene: TRBD1; j_gene: TRBJ2-2
CDR3aa: CASSFLTSEYNEQFF; CDR3nt: TGTGCCAGCAGCTTTCTGACTAGCGAGTACAATGAGCAGTTCTTC; abundance: once; v_gene: TRBV5-5; d_gene: TRBD2; j_gene: TRBJ2-1
CDR3aa: CASQRAGGNQPQHF; CDR3nt: TGTGCCAGCCAAAGAGCAGGGGGCAATCAGCCCCAGCATTTT; abundance: NA; v_gene: TRBV6-5; d_gene: NA; j_gene: TRBJ1-5
CDR3aa: CASSLSSYEQYF; CDR3nt: TGTGCCAGCAGCCTCTCGAGTTACGAGCAGTACTTC; abundance: few; v_gene: TRBV3-1/TRBV3-2; d_gene: NA; j_gene: TRBJ2-7